Below, 15 T cell receptor beta chains from the same sample are listed, as sequenced in a study of blood T cell repertoires in COVID-19. Assay used: immunoSEQ multiplex PCR; TCRdb lists only in-frame clones, some missing. The data contain approximately 410,000 clones, more than 80% of them singletons. The sequencing sample was made of peripheral blood. The receptors here all came from a woman aged 30 to 39 with active or convalescent COVID-19.

The gene calls are TRBV5-5 and TRBJ1-1; TRBD1 might be the D (6 bases). The V gene lost 2 bases and the J gene lost 5 bases, with 13 bases spanning the gap. The length of the CDR3 is 14 residues. The germline V gene encodes CDR1 SGHKS and CDR2 YYEKEE (reference sequence). In DNA, the CDR3 is TGTGCCAGCAGCTTAGGACAGTCAAGGACTGAAGCTTTCTTT. It specifies CASSLGQSRTEAFF.

The rearrangement joins TRBV19 to TRBJ1-2; possibly TRBD1 for D (5 bases). The CDR3 is 14 residues long. Germline V CDR1 and CDR2: LNHDA, SQIVND (reference sequence). Trimming pared 6 bases from V and 5 bases from J, leaving 16 bases between. CDR3 nucleotides: TGTGCCAGTAGCCCCGCGGGGCAGCGATATGGCTACACCTTC. Its protein is CASSPAGQRYGYTF.

This clone has more than one count but fewer than ten. J is TRBJ2-7 and V is TRBV25-1; D is unresolved. CDR3 length: 16 residues. Trimming took 2 bases from V and 0 from J, leaving 14 bases between them. Germline values: CDR1 MGHDK, CDR2 SYGVNS. The CDR3 region has the DNA TGTGCCAGCAGTGAAGCCGTCAGTCTTAACTCCTACGAGCAGTACTTC. Residues: CASSEAVSLNSYEQYF.

V usage is TRBV7-9 and J usage is TRBJ2-2, with D possibly TRBD1 on 5 matching bases. Trimming stripped 3 bases from V and 0 bases from J, with 11 bases between. Germline V gives CDR1 SEHNR, CDR2 FQNEAQ (reference sequence). This CDR3 has 16 amino acids. CDR3 in amino acids: CASSLKGPSNTGELFF. Here the CDR3 DNA reads TGTGCCAGCAGCTTGAAGGGGCCTTCGAACACCGGGGAGCTGTTTTTT.

The gene calls are TRBV25-1 and TRBJ2-7; 9 positions agree with TRBD2. Germline V gene sequence: CDR1 MGHDK, CDR2 SYGVNS. Trimming at V came to 5 bases and at J to 7 bases, leaving 9 bases not matched to a gene. The CDR3 has 14 residues. CDR3 sequence reads: CASSLSGSTGEQYF. DNA of the CDR3: TGTGCCAGCAGTCTTAGCGGGAGTACGGGGGAGCAGTACTTC.

This sequence joins TRBV6-2 or TRBV6-3 and TRBJ2-2; 9 nucleotides match TRBD1. The germline V gene has CDR1 MNHEY and CDR2 SVGEGT. The V gene end was trimmed by 2 bases and the J gene end by 11 bases; junction bases not matched to a gene: 9. CDR3 length equals 15 residues. The CDR3 DNA reads TGTGCCAGCAGTTACACGGGACAGGGCCGGGGAGAGCTGTTTTTT. The encoded protein is CASSYTGQGRGELFF.

The chain carries TRBV11-2 and TRBJ1-1, with 9 bases lining up with TRBD1. CDR1 and CDR2 (germline): SGHAT, FQNNGV. Trimming at V came to 1 base and at J to 5 bases, leaving 8 bases not matched to a gene. The CDR3 has 16 residues. CDR3 DNA sequence: TGTGCCAGCAGCTTAGGATCCGGGACAGGGTGGACTGAAGCTTTCTTT. It is translated as CASSLGSGTGWTEAFF. Looking up the rest from reference TRBV11-2 and TRBJ1-1 gives the full variable domain: EAGVAQSPRYKIIEKRQSVAFWCNPISGHATLYWYQQILGQGPKLLIQFQNNGVVDDSQLPKDRFSAERLKGVDSTLKIQPAKLEDSAVYLCASSLGSGTGWTEAFFGQGTRLTVV.

The J gene is TRBJ1-1, the V gene TRBV12-3 or TRBV12-4; tentatively, D is TRBD1 (5 bases). Trimming shortened V by 3 bases and J by 8 bases, and 13 bases separated the two germline ends. The CDR3 has 13 residues. The CDR3, as DNA: TGTGCCAGCAGTTTCGGCAGGGTTATCGAAGCTTTCTTT. Translating gives CASSFGRVIEAFF.

The rearrangement joins TRBV3-1 (or the pseudogene TRBV3-2) to TRBJ1-2; D not resolved. In germline, CDR1 is LGHDT, CDR2 YNNKEL (reference sequence). The V and J ends lost 1 base and 6 bases respectively, with 15 bases between them. There are 15 residues in the CDR3. DNA for the CDR3: TGTGCCAGCAGCCAAGGGCTTCGAGGCGGTGATGGCTACACCTTC. It translates to CASSQGLRGGDGYTF.

The rearrangement joins TRBV29-1 to TRBJ1-2; no reliable D call. Per germline, CDR1 SQVTM and CDR2 ANQGSEA. CDR3 length: 13 residues. Trimming took 6 bases from V and 2 from J, leaving 13 bases between them. This chain's CDR3 is CSVRETGNYGYTF. CDR3 coding DNA: TGCAGCGTCCGCGAGACCGGGAACTATGGCTACACCTTC.

This clone showed up just a few times. This rearrangement joins TRBV7-2 to TRBJ1-3; TRBD1 might be the D (6 bases). V was trimmed by 1 base and J by 4 bases, leaving 14 bases between them. The germline V gene encodes CDR1 SGHTA and CDR2 FQGNSA. The CDR3 contains 16 residues. CDR3 in amino acids: CASSLGGHGMGNTIYF. Here the CDR3 DNA reads TGTGCCAGCAGCTTAGGGGGACACGGCATGGGAAACACCATATATTTT.

This clone has just a few counts. This chain links TRBV27 with TRBJ1-5; the match to TRBD1 covers 8 bases. Germline V gene sequence: CDR1 MNHEY, CDR2 SMNVEV (reference sequence). V trimming: 8 bases; J trimming: 7 bases; junction bases outside the gene matches: 13. This CDR3 spans 15 amino acids. The CDR3 sequence is CASGDAGQGGQPQHF. CDR3 DNA: TGTGCCAGCGGAGACGCTGGACAGGGAGGACAGCCCCAGCATTTT.

A word on this clone: This CDR3 is also generated by other DNA sequences in the sample. The V gene is TRBV6-5, the J gene TRBJ1-5, with D possibly TRBD1 on 6 matching bases. Germline values: CDR1 MNHEY, CDR2 SVGAGI. V lost 4 bases and J lost 3, with 10 bases in between. The CDR3 extends over 14 amino acids. In DNA form, the CDR3 reads TGTGCCAGCAGTTCACAGGGTAACAATCAGCCCCAGCATTTT. Residues: CASSSQGNNQPQHF.

About this clone itself: This sample includes further DNA sequences coding for the same CDR3. The chain employs TRBV7-2 and TRBJ2-7, with 7 bases fitting TRBD1. The CDR3 totals 14 residues. Per the germline V gene, CDR1 is SGHTA and CDR2 is FQGNSA. Trimming at V came to 3 bases and at J to 2 bases, leaving 4 bases not matched to a gene. The CDR3 is CASSFSGGPYEQYF. The DNA for the CDR3 is TGTGCCAGCAGCTTCTCAGGGGGACCCTACGAGCAGTACTTC.

The chain is built from TRBV5-6 and TRBJ1-4; 7 nucleotides line up with TRBD1. The CDR3 runs 13 residues. The junction had 4 bases not matched to a gene; V was cut back by 4 bases and J by 7 bases. In germline, CDR1 is SGHDT, CDR2 YYEEEE. The CDR3 DNA reads as TGTGCCAGCAGCCGACAGGGATCTGAAAAACTGTTTTTT. The encoded protein is CASSRQGSEKLFF.